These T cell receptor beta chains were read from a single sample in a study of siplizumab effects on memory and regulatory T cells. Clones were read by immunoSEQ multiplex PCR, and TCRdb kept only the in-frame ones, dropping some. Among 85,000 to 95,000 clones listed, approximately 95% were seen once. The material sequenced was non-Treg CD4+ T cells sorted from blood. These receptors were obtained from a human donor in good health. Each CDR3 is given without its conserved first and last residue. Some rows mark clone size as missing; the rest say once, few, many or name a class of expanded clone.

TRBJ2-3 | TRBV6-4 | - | ASSDSKVCRGSPDTQY
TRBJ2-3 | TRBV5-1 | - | ASSRARPGTDTQY
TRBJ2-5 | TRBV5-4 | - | ASSRAKLTGGKGETQY
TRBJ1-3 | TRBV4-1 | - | ASSRVKTGDNGNTIY
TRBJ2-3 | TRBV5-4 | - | ASSLPSGGADTQY
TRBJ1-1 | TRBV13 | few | ASSLTGGNTEAF
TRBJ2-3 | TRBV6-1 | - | ASSVEQGYTDTQY
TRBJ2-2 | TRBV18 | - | ASSLAGSGTGELF
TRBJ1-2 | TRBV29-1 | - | SVEGANPGYGYT
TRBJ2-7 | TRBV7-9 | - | ASSLAPYEQY
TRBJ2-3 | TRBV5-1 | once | ASSSGLAGHSTDTQY
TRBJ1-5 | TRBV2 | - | ASSSVNSNQPQH
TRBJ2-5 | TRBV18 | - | ASSSQRGPQETQY
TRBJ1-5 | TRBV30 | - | AWSASGQSSQPQH
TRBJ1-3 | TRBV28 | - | ASTSGTVSGNTIY
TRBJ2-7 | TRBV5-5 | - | ASSRGSGTGIYEQY
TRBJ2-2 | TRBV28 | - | ASSFIRGELF
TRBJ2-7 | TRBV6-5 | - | ASSYDRDSYEQY
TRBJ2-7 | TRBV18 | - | ASSPGIDEQY
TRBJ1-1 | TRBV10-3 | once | AISRDKNTEAF
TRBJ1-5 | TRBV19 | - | ASRTAGTVKHQPQH
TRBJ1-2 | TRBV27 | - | ASSIDPRTDDGYT
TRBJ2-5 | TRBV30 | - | AGTPGGYRTQY
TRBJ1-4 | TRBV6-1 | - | ASSGRGLGEKLF